Reported below is one T cell receptor (beta chain). Its cognate antigen is unknown. Sample treatment: oral pan-JAK inhibitor, 5-10 mg twice daily. Trimming cost V 5 bases and J 3 bases; bases outside gene matches: 9. Germline CDR1 and CDR2: SGDLS and YYNGEE. There are 15 residues in the CDR3. Extracted RNA was reverse transcribed, and the resulting cDNA served as sequencing template. Some clones are missing from TCRdb's copy, which holds only in-frame ones; the method was immunoSEQ multiplex PCR. The repertoire has under 350,000 clones, 55% to 70% of them found once; the top ten carry 1.8%. The data originate from a study of CD8+ T cells in alopecia areata. Turning to the study itself: Treatment comprised oral tofacitinib, 5 to 10 mg twice daily, in treated patients. General study results and limits: Expanded CD8+ clones among the top 100, and scalp clonality, were significantly decreased by tofacitinib. Affected scalp, especially in alopecia totalis/universalis, had a higher clonality than normal scalp did.

The receptor was isolated from a human donor with alopecia areata. The sequencing here drew on CD4+ T cells sorted from blood, taken at week 24, from a patient treated with tofacitinib. The chain recombines TRBV9 with TRBJ2-7; TRBD1 agrees at 9 bases. The CDR3 spells CASSRTPTGGYEQYF. The CDR3 DNA sequence: TGTGCCAGCAGTCGTACGCCGACAGGGGGCTACGAGCAGTACTTC.